This T cell receptor beta chain originates from a study of shared clonotypes between healthy human individuals. General study points: A reduction in generation probabilities was seen for non-shared clonotypes relative to those shared by all four donors.

Both subsets, CD45RA+ naive and CD45RA-negative memory, were split from the CD4+ cells. Using immunoSEQ multiplex PCR, the repertoire was profiled, and TCRdb retains in-frame clones only, with some absent. The table includes roughly 2 million clones, roughly 94% detected once. Germline loops: CDR1 LGHNA, CDR2 YSLEER. The CDR3 extends over 15 amino acids. The V and J ends lost 0 bases and 0 bases respectively, with 7 bases between them. Points on this clone: Its antigen is not known. Other DNA sequences within the sample encode an identical CDR3.

This receptor was obtained from a man younger than 35 in good health. The chain couples TRBV4-3 to TRBJ2-3; TRBD2 is a possible D gene (6 bases). The sequenced sample was naive CD4+ T cells sorted from blood. Subset given: CD45RA+ positively selected. The CDR3 spells CASSQDSGSTDTQYF. The DNA for the CDR3 is TGCGCCAGCAGCCAAGATAGCGGAAGCACAGATACGCAGTATTTT.